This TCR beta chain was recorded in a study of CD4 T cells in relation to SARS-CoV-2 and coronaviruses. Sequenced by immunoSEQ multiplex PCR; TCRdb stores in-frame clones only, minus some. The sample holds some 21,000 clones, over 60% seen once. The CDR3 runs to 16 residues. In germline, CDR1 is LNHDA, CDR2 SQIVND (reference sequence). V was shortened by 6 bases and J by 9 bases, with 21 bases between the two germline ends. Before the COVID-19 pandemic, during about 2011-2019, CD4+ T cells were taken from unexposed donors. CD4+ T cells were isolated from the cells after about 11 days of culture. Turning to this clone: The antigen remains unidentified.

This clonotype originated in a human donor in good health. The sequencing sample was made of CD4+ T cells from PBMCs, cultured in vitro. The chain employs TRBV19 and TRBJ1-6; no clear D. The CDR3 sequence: CASRPEDGPMGSPLHF. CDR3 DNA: TGTGCCAGTAGACCTGAGGACGGCCCAATGGGTTCACCCCTCCACTTT.